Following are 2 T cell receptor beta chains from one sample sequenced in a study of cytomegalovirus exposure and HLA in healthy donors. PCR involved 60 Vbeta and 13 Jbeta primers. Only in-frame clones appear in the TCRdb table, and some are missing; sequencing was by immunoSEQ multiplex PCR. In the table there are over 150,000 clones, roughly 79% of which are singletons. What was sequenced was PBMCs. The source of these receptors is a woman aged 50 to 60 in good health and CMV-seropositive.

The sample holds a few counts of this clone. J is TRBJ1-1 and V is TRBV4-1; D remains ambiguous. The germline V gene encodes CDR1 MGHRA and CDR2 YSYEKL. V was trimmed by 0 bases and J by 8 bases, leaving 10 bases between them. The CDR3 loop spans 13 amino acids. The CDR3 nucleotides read TGCGCCAGCAGCCAAGATGTGGGCAGGGAAGCTTTCTTT. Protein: CASSQDVGREAFF.

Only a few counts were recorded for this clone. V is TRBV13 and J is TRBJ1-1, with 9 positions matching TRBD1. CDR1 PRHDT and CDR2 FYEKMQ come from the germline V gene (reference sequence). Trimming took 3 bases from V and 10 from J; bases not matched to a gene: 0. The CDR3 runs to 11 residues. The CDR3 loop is CASSLDRGAFF. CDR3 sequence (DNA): TGTGCCAGCAGCTTGGACAGGGGAGCTTTCTTT.